This TCR beta chain was retrieved from a study of cytomegalovirus exposure and HLA in healthy donors. General study points: A later analysis found TCR association rates differed by HLA locus, highest for DRB1 and lowest for HLA-C.

Concerning this clone: Its antigen is undetermined.

Participants comprised healthy donors of bone marrow. This CDR3 is 15 amino acids long. J gave up 7 bases and V 5 bases, and 6 bases lay outside the gene matches. Germline V lookup: CDR1 MDHEN, CDR2 SYDVKM. With 60 Vbeta and 13 Jbeta primers, the PCR was carried out. Original data processing: In a later analysis, the count reached 74 million or so unique TCR beta chains, with approximately 10 million shared. Assay used: immunoSEQ multiplex PCR; TCRdb lists only in-frame clones, some missing. That table supplies the V and J calls and clone size; D and trimming were determined from the DNA. Of around 150,000 clones listed, 65% to 90% are singletons.

Sequencing was done on a sample of PBMCs. The clonotype originates from a woman under 30 in good health and CMV-seronegative. The V gene is TRBV28, the J gene TRBJ1-5; 12 positions agree with TRBD1. CDR3: CASSPSGTGGQPQHF. CDR3 DNA: TGTGCCAGCAGTCCCAGTGGGACAGGGGGCCAGCCCCAGCATTTT.